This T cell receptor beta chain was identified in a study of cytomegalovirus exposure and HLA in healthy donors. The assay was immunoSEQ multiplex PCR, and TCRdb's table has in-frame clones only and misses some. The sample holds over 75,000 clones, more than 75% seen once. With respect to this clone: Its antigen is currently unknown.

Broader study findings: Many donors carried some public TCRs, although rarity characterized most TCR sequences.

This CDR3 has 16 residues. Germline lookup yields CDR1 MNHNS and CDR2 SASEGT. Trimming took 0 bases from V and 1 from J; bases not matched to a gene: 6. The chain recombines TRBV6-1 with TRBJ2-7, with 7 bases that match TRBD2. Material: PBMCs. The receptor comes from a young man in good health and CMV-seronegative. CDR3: CASSEAWTSSSYEQYF. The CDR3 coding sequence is TGTGCCAGCAGTGAAGCGTGGACTAGTTCTTCCTACGAGCAGTACTTC.